The rows below give T cell receptor beta chains drawn from one sample of a study of cytomegalovirus exposure and HLA in healthy donors. Profiled with immunoSEQ multiplex PCR; TCRdb holds only in-frame clones, not every one. The table shows around 50,000 clones, with approximately 67% occurring only once. Material for sequencing was PBMCs. The source of these receptors is a young man in good health and CMV-seronegative. The CDR3 runs from the conserved cysteine through the conserved F or W.

v_call: TRBV9; cdr3_aa: CASSVDPVGGLLGNTIYF
v_call: TRBV2; cdr3_aa: CASSDPGTGGRTEAFF
v_call: TRBV5-4; cdr3_aa: CASSSGLASSYNEQFF
v_call: TRBV9; cdr3_aa: CASSVGRGKIYGYTF
v_call: TRBV6-1; cdr3_aa: CASSARTGNSPLHF
v_call: TRBV30; cdr3_aa: CAWTSHNEQFF
v_call: TRBV30; cdr3_aa: CAWSVRTSGRPTYNEQFF
v_call: TRBV7-8; cdr3_aa: CASSLSGQYTEAFF
v_call: TRBV19; cdr3_aa: CASSPHGSGRENEQFF
v_call: TRBV27; cdr3_aa: CASSLYRDHGYTF
v_call: TRBV6-5; cdr3_aa: CASSYGGGTVHEQYF
v_call: TRBV5-1; cdr3_aa: CASSSLAGNRDTQYF
v_call: TRBV7-9; cdr3_aa: CASSPSEVGELFF
v_call: TRBV11-2; cdr3_aa: CASSFTSGPLNEQFF
v_call: TRBV11-2; cdr3_aa: CASSNRQGGTEAFF
v_call: TRBV6-5; cdr3_aa: CASSYPGGRTEAFF
v_call: TRBV11-2; cdr3_aa: CASSLEVARGPYNEQFF
v_call: TRBV28; cdr3_aa: CASSLWAGELFF
v_call: TRBV28; cdr3_aa: CASKMGGTANSGANVLTF
v_call: TRBV6-5; cdr3_aa: CASSYATTRQTEAFF
v_call: TRBV7-9; cdr3_aa: CASSLGVDRDHTDTQYF
v_call: TRBV29-1; cdr3_aa: CSVWGLAGGSYEQYF
v_call: TRBV28; cdr3_aa: CASSLGGARSGELFF
v_call: TRBV10-1; cdr3_aa: CASSEVQGANTGELFF